A single T cell receptor (beta chain) is shown here with its context. Its specificity is not known. Some clones are missing from TCRdb's copy, which holds only in-frame ones; the method was immunoSEQ multiplex PCR. The sample lists some 250,000 clones, 80% to 95% occurring once. Separation from the approximately 670-subject first cohort characterized the roughly 120-subject validation cohort, to which the donors belonged. Looked up from germline, CDR1 is MGHRA and CDR2 is YSYEKL. Trimming cost V 2 bases and J 4 bases, with 3 bases left between them. The CDR3 is made up of 12 amino acids. These data belong to a study of cytomegalovirus exposure and HLA in healthy donors. The study's findings and limits: In vitro data verified a few CMV-associated chains as specific for CMV antigens. There were around 160 TCR beta chains listed as cytomegalovirus-associated.

Sequencing was carried out using PBMCs. The V and J genes are TRBV4-1 and TRBJ1-5; no definite D call. The origin of this receptor is a woman in her twenties or thirties in good health and CMV-seronegative. The CDR3 protein is CASSQPNQPQHF. CDR3 sequence (DNA): TGCGCCAGCAGCCAACCTAATCAGCCCCAGCATTTT.